This T cell receptor (beta chain) comes out of a study of graft-versus-host responses after intestinal transplantation. Study-wide context: Multivisceral, liver-intestinal, or isolated intestinal grafts went to recipients. Study-level points and caveats: Elevated graft-versus-host to host-versus-graft clonal ratios in allografts were recorded for patients with graft-donor T cell macrochimerism. GvH clones surfaced in recipient marrow, some emerging earlier in ileum or blood. Declining HvG levels early post-transplant were linked to peak circulating GvH clone levels.

This clone was recorded a few times. Its target is not known. The graft tissue was processed, and this released both intraepithelial and lamina propria lymphocytes. CDR3 size: 17 residues. Per germline, CDR1 SGHTA and CDR2 FQGNSA. Deletions cut 5 bases from V and 2 bases from J, with 19 bases between. Libraries were prepared by immunoSEQ multiplex PCR; TCRdb keeps only in-frame clonotypes and omits some of them. The sample contains roughly 23,000 clones, roughly 79% of which appear only once. The chain carries TRBV7-2 and TRBJ2-1; D remains unclear. The sample in question was ileum tissue, obtained 12 days after intestinal transplant. This sequence originates from a human patient who received an intestinal transplant, so some T cells may come from the graft donor. CDR3 protein: CASSQTALLPTYNEQFF. The CDR3 DNA follows: TGTGCCAGCAGCCAGACTGCTCTCCTCCCCACCTACAATGAGCAGTTCTTC. Drawing the rest from reference TRBV7-2 and TRBJ2-1, the complete variable domain is GAGVSQSPSNKVTEKGKDVELRCDPISGHTALYWYRQSLGQGLEFLIYFQGNSAPDKSGLPSDRFSAERTGGSVSTLTIQRTQQEDSAVYLCASSQTALLPTYNEQFFGPGTRLTVL.